This T cell receptor (beta chain) came from a study of blood T cell repertoires in COVID-19. Study context: There were acute and convalescent COVID-19 samples, and they came from the United States, Italy and Spain. In each case, the material was cDNA or gDNA derived from T cells, B-cell-depleted T cells, or PBMCs.

Per germline, CDR1 SGHVS and CDR2 FQNEAQ. CDR3 length: 15 residues. With 4 bases removed from V and 3 bases from J, the gap between germline ends came to 12 bases. Source study methods: Estimation of nucleated cell counts relied on the amplification of reference gene primers. Profiled with immunoSEQ multiplex PCR; TCRdb holds only in-frame clones, not every one. That table furnishes V, J and clone size, whereas the DNA furnished D and trimming. The sample includes some 69,000 clones, about four fifths of them seen just once. This TCR came from a human donor in a cohort sampled during active COVID-19. The sample taken for sequencing was peripheral blood. The V call is TRBV7-8, the J call TRBJ1-4, with D tentatively TRBD1 (6 bases). The CDR3 protein is CASSSRTVANEKLFF. CDR3 bases: TGTGCCAGCAGCTCCCGGACAGTTGCTAATGAAAAACTGTTTTTT.